This TCR beta chain emerged from a study of Ad26.COV2.S vaccination and SARS-CoV-2 variants. Study-wide background: A participant enrolled in the COV1001 Ad26.COV2.S trial arm provided the sample. The vaccine Ad26.COV2.S was put into the muscle once, or twice with 56 days between.

Noted treatment: roughly 20 received Ad26.COV2.S at low or high dose, single or two shots; about 5 received placebo; per-sample allocation not given. Samples came from day 63 after the first vaccine or placebo injection. The CDR3 length is 14 residues. The germline V and J ends were trimmed by 5 bases and 2 bases, with 13 bases remaining between them. Germline V gene lookup returns CDR1 LNHDA and CDR2 SQIVND (reference sequence). Study outcomes and limitations: Researchers reported similar non-spike TCR breadth in vaccine and placebo recipients.

Sequenced by immunoSEQ multiplex PCR; TCRdb stores in-frame clones only, minus some. The sample records 440,000 or so clones, roughly 90% being singletons. A word on this clone: No antigen is known for it.

This specimen was peripheral blood, taken in a trial of Ad26.COV2.S vaccine versus placebo. This clonotype was obtained from a person aged 18-65 years who received the Ad26.COV2.S COVID-19 vaccine or a placebo. The chain combines TRBV19 with TRBJ2-7; a possible D gene is TRBD1 (6 bases). The CDR3 protein is CASSPWTAAYEQYF. CDR3 bases: TGTGCCAGTAGTCCCTGGACAGCGGCCTACGAGCAGTACTTC.